What follows are 8 T cell receptor beta chains derived from one specimen sequenced in a study of shared clonotypes between healthy human individuals. This table comes from immunoSEQ multiplex PCR, and its TCRdb copy is limited to in-frame clones, with some not included. The repertoire has millions of clones, more than 80% of them found once; the top ten carry roughly 0.13%. Material for sequencing was naive CD4+ T cells sorted from blood. Described subset: CD45RA+ positively selected. These receptors were taken from a man aged 18 to 29 in good health.

The CDR3 loop reads CASSLDPRGGELFF. The CDR3, as DNA: TGTGCCAGCAGCCTGGACCCCCGGGGCGGGGAGCTGTTTTTT. This chain connects TRBV7-6 to TRBJ2-2; D is possibly TRBD2 (5 bases). Deletions cut 5 bases from V and 7 bases from J, with 14 bases between. This CDR3 is 14 amino acids long. The germline CDR1 and CDR2 sequences are SGHVS and FNYEAQ.

This chain connects TRBV10-3 to TRBJ2-6; 11 nucleotides agree with TRBD1. This CDR3 is 16 amino acids long. CDR1 is ENHRY, CDR2 SYGVKD, per germline. The V segment lost 5 bases and the J segment 4 bases; nucleotides outside the gene matches: 4. DNA of the CDR3: TGTGCCATCAGTTTGGACAGGGGGCCCGGGGCCAACGTCCTGACTTTC. Amino acids: CAISLDRGPGANVLTF.

The J gene is TRBJ2-3, the V gene TRBV30; a weak D match, TRBD2 (5 bases). CDR1 GTSNPN and CDR2 SVGIG come from the germline V gene (reference sequence). V lost 8 bases to trimming and J lost 1 base, with 13 bases between them. The CDR3 spans 13 residues. CDR3 residues: CARTSLGTDTQYF. CDR3 nucleotides: TGTGCCCGCACTAGTCTCGGCACAGATACGCAGTATTTT.

This clone was recorded only once. The chain joins TRBV9 to TRBJ2-7, with D possibly TRBD2 on 7 matching bases. The V and J ends lost 0 bases and 2 bases respectively, with 24 bases between them. The germline gives CDR1 SGDLS, CDR2 YYNGEE. The CDR3 spans 19 residues. The CDR3 region has the DNA TGTGCCAGCAGCGTAGGCCTGCGGGGGAACAGGGAAAGGACCTACGAGCAGTACTTC. It is translated as CASSVGLRGNRERTYEQYF.

The genes are TRBV6-1 and TRBJ2-7, with 9 positions matching TRBD1. V shed 10 bases, J shed 4 bases, and the junction held 14 bases outside the gene matches. The CDR3 totals 15 residues. CDR1 is MNHNS and CDR2 is SASEGT in the germline V gene. CDR3 loop: CATSSYPGQGYEQYF. The CDR3 nucleotides read TGTGCCACCTCAAGTTACCCCGGACAGGGGTACGAGCAGTACTTC.

This chain joins TRBV5-1 and TRBJ2-3; unclear D gene. The V and J ends lost 5 bases and 2 bases respectively, with 9 bases between them. CDR1 and CDR2 from the germline V gene are SGHRS and YFSETQ. This CDR3 has 13 amino acids. CDR3 in amino acids: CASRGSFTDTQYF. The CDR3 nucleotides read TGCGCCAGCAGGGGTTCTTTCACAGATACGCAGTATTTT.

The chain couples TRBV6-6 to TRBJ2-3; D perhaps matches TRBD2 (6 bases). The CDR3 extends over 14 amino acids. Germline V gives CDR1 MNHNY, CDR2 SVGAGI (reference sequence). With 5 bases removed from V and 3 bases from J, the gap between germline ends came to 12 bases. Here the CDR3 DNA reads TGTGCCAGCAGTCCCCCCCGGGGGACAGATACGCAGTATTTT. This translates into CASSPPRGTDTQYF.

The V call is TRBV18, the J call TRBJ2-2; 8 bases fit TRBD1. The V gene end was trimmed by 4 bases and the J gene end by 1 base; junction bases not matched to a gene: 5. CDR3 length: 16 residues. CDR1 and CDR2 (germline): KGHSH, LQKENI. The DNA for the CDR3 is TGTGCCAGCTCACGAACCGGGACAGGGAACACCGGGGAGCTGTTTTTT. It codes for CASSRTGTGNTGELFF.